The 23 T cell receptor beta chains presented below share a single source sample, sequenced in a study of cytomegalovirus exposure and HLA in healthy donors. Amplification used 60 Vbeta primers and 13 Jbeta primers. Measured with immunoSEQ multiplex PCR; TCRdb has only the in-frame clones, and not every one. This sample has about 140,000 clones, with around 80% found just once. The sequencing input was PBMCs. Receptor source: a female donor in good health and CMV-seronegative.

This CDR3 is CAKNSGTKNEQFF. For the CDR3, the DNA is TGTGCCAAAAATAGCGGGACCAAAAATGAGCAGTTCTTC. The V gene is TRBV6-5, the J gene TRBJ2-1; 8 nucleotides agree with TRBD2. The CDR3 is 13 amino acids. Germline V gives CDR1 MNHEY, CDR2 SVGAGI. J was trimmed by 7 bases and V by 10 bases; bases with no gene match: 9.

The V gene is TRBV28, the J gene TRBJ2-5, with 13 nucleotides matching TRBD2. The ends lost 4 bases at V and 0 bases at J; junction bases unmatched: 2. Looked up from germline, CDR1 is MDHEN and CDR2 is SYDVKM. This CDR3 comprises 16 residues. CDR3 bases: TGTGCCAGCAGTTGGGGGACTAGCGGGGACCAAGAGACCCAGTACTTC. Translating gives CASSWGTSGDQETQYF.

The rearrangement links TRBV30 to TRBJ2-2, with 7 bases matching TRBD2. After removal of 3 bases from V and 1 base from J, the junction contained 8 bases not matched to a gene. There are 16 residues in the CDR3. Germline V gene lookup returns CDR1 GTSNPN and CDR2 SVGIG (reference sequence). Here the CDR3 DNA reads TGTGCCTGGAGGGGGTCGGGAGGAGGGAACACCGGGGAGCTGTTTTTT. Its protein product is CAWRGSGGGNTGELFF.

This chain connects TRBV27 to TRBJ2-7; TRBD1 matches 7 bases. V was clipped by 5 bases and J by 4 bases; unmatched bases: 5. Germline V gene lookup returns CDR1 MNHEY and CDR2 SMNVEV (reference sequence). This CDR3 spans 13 amino acids. The DNA for the CDR3 is TGTGCCAGCAGTGACAGGGTGCATTACGAGCAGTACTTC. As protein: CASSDRVHYEQYF.

This rearrangement joins TRBV5-4 to TRBJ2-2, with 9 bases matching TRBD1. The J segment lost 2 bases and the V segment lost 3 bases, leaving 5 bases of the junction unmatched. Per the germline V gene, CDR1 is SGHNT and CDR2 is YYREEE (reference sequence). CDR3 length: 16 amino acids. CDR3 nucleotide sequence: TGTGCCAGCAGCTGGGGGGACAGGGTAAACACCGGGGAGCTGTTTTTT. It yields the protein CASSWGDRVNTGELFF.

V and J are TRBV19 and TRBJ2-7, with 9 nucleotides matching TRBD2. Germline V lookup: CDR1 LNHDA, CDR2 SQIVND (reference sequence). V was pared by 0 bases and J by 1 base, with 10 bases of the junction left unmatched. The CDR3 length is 18 residues. The CDR3 region has the DNA TGTGCCAGTAGTATAGATCGGCCTAGCGGGGCGACTTCCTACGAGCAGTACTTC. Its translation: CASSIDRPSGATSYEQYF. Looking up the rest from reference TRBV19 and TRBJ2-7 gives the full variable domain: DGGITQSPKYLFRKEGQNVTLSCEQNLNHDAMYWYRQDPGQGLRLIYYSQIVNDFQKGDIAEGYSVSREKKESFPLTVTSAQKNPTAFYLCASSIDRPSGATSYEQYFGPGTRLTVT.

The rearrangement links TRBV7-9 to TRBJ2-7, with TRBD2 matching over 10 bases. The germline V gene has CDR1 SEHNR and CDR2 FQNEAQ (reference sequence). Trimming took 5 bases from V and 9 from J; bases not matched to a gene: 13. The CDR3 spans 15 residues. In nucleotides, the CDR3 is TGTGCCAGCAGCGGGGGTTTTGGACTAGCGGCAAGGCAGTACTTC. Protein: CASSGGFGLAARQYF.

This rearrangement joins TRBV7-9 to TRBJ2-7; 9 bases match TRBD2. The CDR3 is 15 amino acids. V dropped 5 bases and J dropped 6; count of bases not matched to a gene: 11. Germline CDR1 SEHNR, CDR2 FQNEAQ (reference sequence). The CDR3 is CASSPGGREGGEQYF. In DNA form, the CDR3 reads TGTGCCAGCAGCCCGGGGGGGCGGGAGGGAGGCGAGCAGTACTTC.

The gene calls are TRBV12-5 and TRBJ2-1; maybe TRBD1 (5 bases). This CDR3 contains 14 residues. Germline CDR1 is LGHNT and CDR2 is FRNRAP. V gave up 4 bases and J gave up 8 bases, with 15 bases separating them. CDR3 amino acids: CASGSAPGYDEQFF. CDR3 DNA: TGTGCTAGTGGTTCGGCCCCAGGGTATGATGAGCAGTTCTTC.

The chain uses TRBV2 and TRBJ1-5, with D tentatively TRBD1 (6 bases). Trimming cost V 6 bases and J 1 base, with 13 bases left between them. Germline lookup yields CDR1 SNHLY and CDR2 FYNNEI. This CDR3 comprises 15 residues. CDR3 sequence: CASSRDTYSNQPQHF. CDR3 coding DNA: TGTGCCAGCAGCCGGGACACCTACAGCAATCAGCCCCAGCATTTT.

This clone was observed a few times. This chain uses TRBV29-1 with TRBJ1-1; D perhaps matches TRBD1 (6 bases). V shed 7 bases and J shed 0 bases, with 12 bases lying between them. The germline gives CDR1 SQVTM, CDR2 ANQGSEA. CDR3 length equals 13 residues. The CDR3 loop reads CSAGQLMNTEAFF. The CDR3 DNA reads as TGCAGCGCAGGACAGTTGATGAACACTGAAGCTTTCTTT.

The rearrangement links TRBV11-2 to TRBJ1-2, with D maybe TRBD1 (5 bases). V lost 3 bases, J lost 7 bases, and 18 bases lay in between. Germline CDR1 is SGHAT and CDR2 is FQNNGV. The CDR3 sequence is 15 residues long. The CDR3 DNA reads TGTGCCAGCAGCTTCCATGGGGGGAAAGTTGGTGGCTACACCTTC. Translation gives CASSFHGGKVGGYTF.

The chain is built from TRBV19 and TRBJ2-2; D gene ambiguous. Deletions cut 4 bases from V and 1 base from J, with 10 bases between. The CDR3 length is 15 residues. Germline V lookup: CDR1 LNHDA, CDR2 SQIVND (reference sequence). Here the CDR3 reads CASSRGQKNTGELFF. Written as DNA, the CDR3 is TGTGCCAGTAGTAGAGGCCAGAAGAACACCGGGGAGCTGTTTTTT.

V gene TRBV30 combines with J gene TRBJ1-1, with a weak D call TRBD1 (6 bases). Germline V gene lookup returns CDR1 GTSNPN and CDR2 SVGIG (reference sequence). This CDR3 contains 15 residues. The germline V and J ends were trimmed by 5 bases and 1 base, with 17 bases remaining between them. CDR3 DNA sequence: TGTGCCTGGCAGACAGGTCTCAAGGGGAACACTGAAGCTTTCTTT. Protein product: CAWQTGLKGNTEAFF.

The J gene is TRBJ2-2, the V gene TRBV2; the D gene is possibly TRBD2 (5 bases). CDR1 is SNHLY and CDR2 is FYNNEI in the germline V gene. This CDR3 spans 15 amino acids. The V gene lost 6 bases and the J gene lost 0 bases, with 11 bases spanning the gap. CDR3 residues: CASREAYANTGELFF. The CDR3 DNA sequence: TGTGCCAGCAGGGAGGCCTACGCGAACACCGGGGAGCTGTTTTTT.

This rearrangement joins TRBV19 to TRBJ1-1; D is possibly TRBD1 (5 bases). This CDR3 is built from 14 residues. Germline CDR1 is LNHDA and CDR2 is SQIVND (reference sequence). Trimming took 5 bases from V and 1 from J, leaving 11 bases between them. DNA of the CDR3: TGTGCCAGTAGTCCGGGACTATGGAACACTGAAGCTTTCTTT. Residues: CASSPGLWNTEAFF.

The chain is built from TRBV27 and TRBJ2-7; 10 bases align to TRBD2. The germline V gene has CDR1 MNHEY and CDR2 SMNVEV (reference sequence). The CDR3 is 15 residues long. V dropped 5 bases and J dropped 3; count of bases not matched to a gene: 7. CDR3 coding DNA: TGTGCCAGCAGTCCGCGAAGCGGGAGGGGCTACGAGCAGTACTTC. This codes for CASSPRSGRGYEQYF.

The chain uses TRBV5-1 and TRBJ2-5; 14 nucleotides agree with TRBD2. Germline CDR1 reads SGHRS; CDR2 reads YFSETQ. The trim removed 5 bases at V and 2 bases at J, leaving 11 bases unmatched. The length of the CDR3 is 18 residues. The chain's CDR3 is CASRGSGTSGRYQETQYF. The CDR3 DNA follows: TGCGCCAGCAGGGGTTCCGGGACTAGCGGGAGATATCAAGAGACCCAGTACTTC.

This chain joins TRBV29-1 and TRBJ2-1; D is perhaps TRBD2 (5 bases). The V and J ends lost 6 bases and 7 bases respectively, with 19 bases between them. This CDR3 region has 14 residues. Per germline, CDR1 SQVTM and CDR2 ANQGSEA. CDR3 sequence: CSVGGRRLRNEQFF. CDR3 bases: TGCAGCGTCGGAGGCAGGAGGCTTAGGAATGAGCAGTTCTTC.

This chain links TRBV7-5 with TRBJ1-5. TRBV7-5 is marked as a pseudogene. The CDR3 totals 15 residues. The CDR3 protein is CARSLYEGSNQPQHF. The CDR3 bases are TGTGCCAGAAGCTTATATGAGGGAAGCAATCAGCCCCAGCATTTT.

The chain has TRBV19 and TRBJ2-7; D not certain. V lost 8 bases and J 3 bases, leaving 5 bases between the germline ends. The germline gives CDR1 LNHDA, CDR2 SQIVND (reference sequence). The CDR3 extends over 10 amino acids. The CDR3 region has the DNA TGTGCCAGTTTCGGCTACGAGCAGTACTTC. Encoded protein: CASFGYEQYF.

The chain joins TRBV7-9 to TRBJ2-5, with D perhaps TRBD2 (7 bases). Germline CDR1 SEHNR, CDR2 FQNEAQ (reference sequence). CDR3 size: 15 residues. V lost 5 bases, J lost 2 bases, and 15 bases lay in between. CDR3 nucleotide sequence: TGTGCCAGCAGCCCAGGGGCGGGAGATCAAGAGACCCAGTACTTC. Its protein product is CASSPGAGDQETQYF.

V usage is TRBV10-2 and J usage is TRBJ2-7; maybe TRBD2 (5 bases). Germline CDR1 is WSHSY and CDR2 is SAAADI. The V and J ends lost 5 bases and 6 bases respectively, with 17 bases between them. There are 14 residues in the CDR3. CDR3 nucleotides: TGCGCCAGCAGTTTAACCGGGAAAAGTCTCGAGCAGTACTTC. Protein sequence: CASSLTGKSLEQYF.